This T cell receptor beta chain was captured by sequencing in a study of human T cells and chemical hapten exposure. Whole-study context: The sensitizer, 2% DPC, was used on roughly 2 cm by roughly 2 cm of upper inner arm skin. Enrolled patients were predominantly female and had alopecia areata, totalis or universalis.

With 6 bases clipped from V and 4 bases from J, the junction kept 8 bases outside the gene matches. Germline loops: CDR1 ENHRY, CDR2 SYGVKD. CDR3 length: 16 residues. One entry per CDR3 protein, called by TCRdb with MiXCR from the RACE reads. This sample has 75,000 to 100,000 distinct CDR3 sequences, with roughly a tenth found just once. General observations from the study: A positive correlation with patch test score was shown by PT1 expanded TCR counts.

Worth noting for this clonotype: Its antigen is unknown.

Noted time point: patch test 1, 2 weeks after DPC sensitization. Treatment indicated: therapeutic diphenylcyclopropenone sensitization with weekly scalp DPC. Each donor was an alopecia patient between 18 and 70 years of age who qualified for DPC. The genes are TRBV10-3 and TRBJ2-3, with TRBD1 matching over 12 bases. This clonotype was obtained from a man in his forties with alopecia areata. Some clones in this sample may be carry-over from other donors' samples. Sequencing used whole blood, obtained in connection with sensitization to the hapten diphenylcyclopropenone (DPC). CDR3 sequence: CAIRQPGQGASDTQYF. In nucleotides, the CDR3 is TGTGCCATCAGACAACCGGGACAGGGGGCTTCAGATACGCAGTATTTT.